Listed below are T cell receptor beta chains from one sample, sequenced in a study of read filtering for tumor transcriptome and immune sequencing. TCRdb ran MiXCR on the reads and lists one entry per CDR3 protein. The data contain about 25,000 distinct CDR3 sequences, approximately 23% of them singletons. Source material: a population of CD138-negative cells sorted from bone marrow. These receptors were taken from a donor over 35 with multiple myeloma. Both conserved end residues are part of each CDR3. The D gene is left open where the match is weak. Not every row has a clone size; where given, it reads once, few, many or a size class.

>TRBV10-2|-|-|TRBJ1-5
TGCGCCAGCAGTGATCCGTACAGCAATCAGCCCCAGCATTTT
CASSDPYSNQPQHF
>TRBV20-1|-|-|TRBJ2-3
TGCAGTGCTAGTGGGCTCGGCGGGGATAACACAGATACGCAGTATTTT
CSASGLGGDNTDTQYF
>TRBV18|few|-|TRBJ1-1
TGTGCCAGCTCACCAGGGTTGAACACTGAAGCTTTCTTT
CASSPGLNTEAFF
>TRBV20-1|many|TRBD2|TRBJ2-3
TGCAGTGCGCCTAGACTAGCGGGGGCAGATACGCAGTATTTT
CSAPRLAGADTQYF
>TRBV5-1|many|-|TRBJ2-5
TGCGCCAGCAGCTTGGACCAGGGGAGGGTGACCCAGTACTTC
CASSLDQGRVTQYF
>TRBV6-4|-|-|TRBJ1-2
TGTGCCAGCAGTTATACAGGGCAGGATGGCTACACCTTC
CASSYTGQDGYTF
>TRBV9|many|TRBD2|TRBJ2-1
TGTGCCAGCAGCGTAGGGCGTCTAGCGGGGGAACTGGGGAATGAGCAGTTCTTC
CASSVGRLAGELGNEQFF
>TRBV6-4|many|-|TRBJ1-1
TGTGCCAGCAGTGAAAGCCCAAGCGACACTGAAGCTTTCTTT
CASSESPSDTEAFF
>TRBV3-1|-|-|TRBJ1-5
TGTGCCAGCAGCCGGGACCGAGGGTTTGGCCAGCCCCAGCATTTT
CASSRDRGFGQPQHF
>TRBV4-1|many|-|TRBJ2-1
TGCGCCACCCGGGGAACCCCATCTAGCTCGCGTGAGCAGTTCTTC
CATRGTPSSSREQFF
>TRBV6-6|-|TRBD2|TRBJ2-1
TGTGCCAGCAGTTATCCCGGGGGGGGGGGGGAATACAATGAGCAGTTCTTC
CASSYPGGGGEYNEQFF
>TRBV21-1|many|-|TRBJ1-5
TGTGCCAGCAGCGCTTCAACCCCCCCCGGGATCCAATTCCCCTTATATAGCAATCAGCCCCAGCATTTT
CASSASTPPGIQFPLYSNQPQHF
>TRBV30|many|-|TRBJ2-1
TGTGCCTGGAGCGCCGGGTCCCCAGCCGAGCAGTTCTTC
CAWSAGSPAEQFF
>TRBV19|many|-|TRBJ2-3
TGTGCCAGTAAGCAGAGCTCTAGCACAGATACGCAGTATTTT
CASKQSSSTDTQYF
>TRBV20-1|medium-sized|-|TRBJ2-1
TGCAGTGCTAGAGATGGTGCGCACTACAATGAGCAGTTCTTC
CSARDGAHYNEQFF
>TRBV9|-|-|TRBJ1-4
TGTGCCAGCAGCGTTGGGTGGGCAGTTGAAAAACTGTTTTTT
CASSVGWAVEKLFF
>TRBV27|many|-|TRBJ1-5
TGTGCCAGCAGTCCACAGGCGGGAAGCAATCAGCCCCAGCATTTT
CASSPQAGSNQPQHF
>TRBV15|-|TRBD1|TRBJ1-3
TGTGCCACCAGCGCCCGCAGGGGGGACTCTGGAAACACCATATATTTT
CATSARRGDSGNTIYF
>TRBV13|many|-|TRBJ1-4
TGTGCCAGCAGCTCTCTTTCGGGACGGACTAATGAAAAACTGTTTTTT
CASSSLSGRTNEKLFF
>TRBV7-9|many|-|TRBJ2-3
TGTGCCAGCAGCGCCCCGGTGCACAACACAGATACGCAGTATTTT
CASSAPVHNTDTQYF
>TRBV19|many|-|TRBJ2-2
TGTGCCAGTACCAGGGGAGCGGCCGGGGAGCTGTTTTTT
CASTRGAAGELFF
>TRBV7-2|many|TRBD1|TRBJ1-5
TGTGCCAGCAGCTTAGCACAGGGGGGCCAGCCCCAGCATTTT
CASSLAQGGQPQHF
>TRBV7-2|many|-|TRBJ2-3
TGTGCCATATCACAACGGGGGTCCGGCACAGATACGCAGTATTTT
CAISQRGSGTDTQYF
>TRBV9|few|-|TRBJ2-7
TGTGCCAGCAGCGTAGCTCTGGGGACCGAGCAGTACTTC
CASSVALGTEQYF
>TRBV24-1|many|TRBD2|TRBJ2-2
TGTGCCACCAGTGACTCTAGCGGGGGAAACACCGGGGAGCTGTTTTTT
CATSDSSGGNTGELFF
>TRBV19|many|TRBD2|TRBJ2-4
TGTGCCAGTTCTAGCGGGGGACCAGCCAAAAACATTCAGTACTTC
CASSSGGPAKNIQYF
>TRBV7-9|many|-|TRBJ1-2
TGTGCCAGCAGCTCTAGTTGGGCGCGATATGGCTACACCTTC
CASSSSWARYGYTF
>TRBV29-1|medium-sized|-|TRBJ2-1
TGCAGCGTCGATCAGGGTCGGAACTACAATGAGCAGTTCTTC
CSVDQGRNYNEQFF
>TRBV20-1|-|TRBD2|TRBJ2-3
TGCAGTGCTAGCCCCGGGGTAGCGGGGGTTACAGATACGCAGTATTTT
CSASPGVAGVTDTQYF
>TRBV3-2|many|-|TRBJ2-2
TGTGCCAGCAGCAGTATACAGGTCACCGGGGAGCTGTTTTTT
CASSSIQVTGELFF
>TRBV20-1|medium-sized|-|TRBJ1-6
TGCAGTGCCCCTCATCCCGGGACGGCCGATAATTCACCCCTCCACTTT
CSAPHPGTADNSPLHF
>TRBV2|many|-|TRBJ2-7
TGTGCCAGCAGCGGGGGACTGATCTACGAGCAGTACTTC
CASSGGLIYEQYF
>TRBV5-1|many|-|TRBJ1-4
TGCGCCAGCAGCTTGCGGGACCCGGGATCTGATGAAAAACTGTTTTTT
CASSLRDPGSDEKLFF
>TRBV5-1|many|TRBD2|TRBJ2-3
TGCGCCAGCAGCTTGGATGGACTAGCGGTCACAGATACGCAGTATTTT
CASSLDGLAVTDTQYF
>TRBV5-1|many|TRBD1|TRBJ1-1
TGCGCCAGCAGAGCGACAGGGGGCCTTTCGAACACTGAAGCTTTCTTT
CASRATGGLSNTEAFF
>TRBV20-1|many|TRBD1|TRBJ1-4
TGCAGTGCTAGACCTCCGGGACAGGGGACAACTAATGAAAAACTGTTTTTT
CSARPPGQGTTNEKLFF
>TRBV6-2/TRBV6-3|few|-|TRBJ2-7
TGTGCCAGCAGTTACTCGAAGCCATCCGAGCAGTACTTC
CASSYSKPSEQYF
>TRBV12-5|-|-|TRBJ1-2
TGTGCTGGTGGTCTTAGGAGCGGGATGGAATATGGCTACACCTTC
CAGGLRSGMEYGYTF
>TRBV29-1|many|TRBD1|TRBJ2-7
TGCAGCGTGGCCGAGCCGGGACAGTCCTCCTACGAGCAGTACTTC
CSVAEPGQSSYEQYF
>TRBV7-6|many|-|TRBJ2-3
TGTGCCAGCAGCTTAGATACGGGGACTTCTAGCACAGATACGCAGTATTTT
CASSLDTGTSSTDTQYF
>TRBV4-2|-|TRBD2|TRBJ2-7
TGTGCCAGCAGCCAAGATCTAGCGGGGGGGAATTACGAACAGTACTTC
CASSQDLAGGNYEQYF
>TRBV7-9|many|-|TRBJ1-1
TGTGCCAGCACCCGAGGGGCGGGGGGCACTGAAGCTTTCTTT
CASTRGAGGTEAFF
>TRBV27|many|TRBD1|TRBJ2-1
TGTGCCAGCGTCCCCCGACAGGGGTACAATGAGCAGTTCTTC
CASVPRQGYNEQFF
>TRBV9|many|TRBD1|TRBJ2-2
TGTGCCAGCAGCGGCGGGACAGGGTGGACCGGGGAGCTGTTTTTT
CASSGGTGWTGELFF
>TRBV6-5|-|TRBD1|TRBJ1-6
TGTGCCAGCGGCTGGGACAGTAATTCGCCCCTCCACTTT
CASGWDSNSPLHF
>TRBV6-1|-|TRBD2|TRBJ2-1
TGTGCCAGCAGGACAACTAGCGGAGTCGGCAATGAGCAGTTCTTC
CASRTTSGVGNEQFF
>TRBV11-2|-|-|TRBJ1-5
TGTGCCAGCAGCCTCGGCGGAGACGTTATTTATCAGCCCCAGCATTTT
CASSLGGDVIYQPQHF
>TRBV5-6|many|TRBD1|TRBJ1-1
TGTGCCAGCAGCTTGGTAGGACAGGGGAACACTGAAGCTTTCTTT
CASSLVGQGNTEAFF
>TRBV20-1|few|TRBD2|TRBJ2-7
TGCAGTGCTAGAACTAGCGGGGTCTACGAGCAGTACTTC
CSARTSGVYEQYF
>TRBV12-3/TRBV12-4|many|TRBD2|TRBJ2-5
TGTGCCAGCAGTCCGGTAGCGGGGGGGTTACAAGAGACCCAGTACTTC
CASSPVAGGLQETQYF
>TRBV25-1|many|-|TRBJ2-3
TGTGCCAGCAGTGAAATTTATCAAAAGACAGATACGCAGTATTTT
CASSEIYQKTDTQYF
>TRBV28|many|-|TRBJ2-1
TGTGCCAGCAGCTTAGGGTACTACAATGAGCAGTTCTTC
CASSLGYYNEQFF
>TRBV10-3|-|-|TRBJ1-5
TGTGCCGTCGGGTCTAGTGAGAATCAGCCCCAGCATTTT
CAVGSSENQPQHF
>TRBV29-1|few|-|TRBJ2-5
TGCAGCGTTGTGAGGGGGGAAGAGACCCAGTACTTC
CSVVRGEETQYF
>TRBV18|many|-|TRBJ1-4
TGTGCCAGCTCACCACCAGGGGTGAATGAAAAACTGTTTTTT
CASSPPGVNEKLFF
>TRBV20-1|-|TRBD2|TRBJ2-5
TGCAGTGCTAGAGATTTACTGAAGAGCGGGGGGGAAGAGACCCAGTACTTC
CSARDLLKSGGEETQYF
>TRBV7-6|many|TRBD1|TRBJ2-7
TGTGCCAGCAGCTTCCTTGGGGACAGAACCTACGAGCAGTACTTC
CASSFLGDRTYEQYF
>TRBV2|few|-|TRBJ1-2
TGTGCCAGCAGTGAAGCGCGGGCCGCTAACTATGGCTACACCTTC
CASSEARAANYGYTF
>TRBV7-2|many|TRBD2|TRBJ2-2
TGTGCCAGCAGCTTCCTTTCGGGGGGGCGAACCGGGGAGCTGTTTTTT
CASSFLSGGRTGELFF
>TRBV18|many|TRBD1|TRBJ1-1
TGTGCCAGCTCACCCACCGCCGGACAGGGGGCGAACACTGAAGCTTTCTTT
CASSPTAGQGANTEAFF